The 21 T cell receptor beta chains below were found in one sample sequenced in a study of cytomegalovirus exposure and HLA in healthy donors. This table comes from immunoSEQ multiplex PCR, and its TCRdb copy is limited to in-frame clones, with some not included. The data contain 76,000 or so clones, around 94% of them singletons. Sequenced material: PBMCs. These receptors originate from a woman younger than 30 in good health and CMV-seronegative.

This clone has just one count. The V gene is TRBV5-1, the J gene TRBJ2-3; D unclear. Germline V gives CDR1 SGHRS, CDR2 YFSETQ. The germline V and J ends were trimmed by 0 bases and 0 bases, with 5 bases remaining between them. This CDR3 region has 14 residues. The CDR3 reads CASSLDRSTDTQYF. CDR3 nucleotides: TGCGCCAGCAGCTTGGACAGAAGCACAGATACGCAGTATTTT.

This clone appeared a few times. The rearrangement uses TRBV6-5 and TRBJ2-2; 7 bases map to TRBD1. CDR1 and CDR2 from the germline V gene are MNHEY and SVGAGI. The CDR3 consists of 15 residues. After removal of 6 bases from V and 2 bases from J, the junction contained 6 bases not matched to a gene. CDR3 nucleotide sequence: TGTGCCAGCAGCCCCGGGACAGATAACACCGGGGAGCTGTTTTTT. Protein sequence: CASSPGTDNTGELFF.

V usage is TRBV4-1 and J usage is TRBJ2-1; the match to TRBD2 covers 11 bases. The length of the CDR3 is 15 residues. The trim removed 1 base at V and 9 bases at J, leaving 5 bases unmatched. Germline assignment: CDR1 MGHRA and CDR2 YSYEKL. CDR3 loop: CASSQVLAGGIEQFF. CDR3 nucleotide sequence: TGCGCCAGCAGCCAAGTCCTAGCGGGGGGTATTGAGCAGTTCTTC.

J is TRBJ1-1 and V is TRBV6-6; D is possibly TRBD1 (6 bases). The CDR3 covers 14 residues. Deletions cut 2 bases from V and 4 bases from J, with 11 bases between. Per germline, CDR1 MNHNY and CDR2 SVGAGI (reference sequence). This chain's CDR3 is CASSYKGEGTEAFF. DNA of the CDR3: TGTGCCAGCAGTTACAAGGGGGAGGGCACTGAAGCTTTCTTT.

About this clone itself: Other nucleotide sequences in the sample specify the same CDR3. The genes are TRBV30 and TRBJ1-5, with 12 bases fitting TRBD1. Trimming took 2 bases from V and 5 from J; bases not matched to a gene: 10. The CDR3 covers 17 residues. Germline-derived CDR1 and CDR2 are GTSNPN and SVGIG (reference sequence). CDR3 nucleotides: TGTGCCTGGAGTATAGGCCACGGGACAGGGGGCTATCAGCCCCAGCATTTT. Protein: CAWSIGHGTGGYQPQHF.

This clone was counted a few times. V is TRBV29-1 and J is TRBJ2-1, with a tentative D call TRBD2 (6 bases). There are 15 residues in the CDR3. Germline V CDR1 and CDR2: SQVTM, ANQGSEA. V dropped 0 bases and J dropped 5 bases, with 14 bases sitting between them. DNA for the CDR3: TGCAGCGTTGAAGATCGACCGGGGGAAGACAATGAGCAGTTCTTC. Its translation: CSVEDRPGEDNEQFF.

This clone came up once. J is TRBJ2-7 and V is TRBV5-4, with 7 nucleotides matching TRBD2. Germline lookup yields CDR1 SGHNT and CDR2 YYREEE (reference sequence). The CDR3 consists of 15 residues. With V trimmed by 3 bases and J by 5 bases, 11 bases remained unmatched. The CDR3 is CASSSRTGGKNEQYF. CDR3 sequence (DNA): TGTGCCAGCAGCTCCAGGACGGGGGGTAAGAACGAGCAGTACTTC.

The chain employs TRBV28 and TRBJ2-7, with 15 bases identical to TRBD2. The junction had 9 bases not matched to a gene; V was cut back by 6 bases and J by 0 bases. The CDR3 extends over 18 amino acids. From germline, CDR1 is MDHEN and CDR2 SYDVKM. As DNA, the CDR3 is TGTGCCAGCAGCTCTCGGGGACTAGCGGGAGGTAGCTCCTACGAGCAGTACTTC. Its translation is CASSSRGLAGGSSYEQYF.

This clone is a singleton in its sample. The CDR3 loop is CASSYSNLGNTEAFF. CDR3 in DNA: TGTGCCAGCAGTTACTCGAATCTAGGGAACACTGAAGCTTTCTTT. The chain has TRBV6-5 and TRBJ1-1; no clear D. Germline V lookup: CDR1 MNHEY, CDR2 SVGAGI. There are 15 residues in the CDR3. V lost 0 bases and J 1 base, leaving 9 bases between the germline ends.

This clone was picked up one time. This chain connects TRBV25-1 to TRBJ2-1; TRBD2 matches at 7 bases. CDR1 is MGHDK, CDR2 SYGVNS, per germline. Trimming removed 2 bases from V and 6 bases from J; junction bases left unmatched: 4. This CDR3 is built from 14 residues. The CDR3 nucleotides are TGTGCCAGCAGTGAACGACTAGCTGTCAATGAGCAGTTCTTC. Its protein product is CASSERLAVNEQFF.

V usage is TRBV10-2 and J usage is TRBJ2-7; no clear D gene. V was cut by 4 bases and J by 5 bases, with 9 bases left in between. The germline CDR1 and CDR2 sequences are WSHSY and SAAADI. This CDR3 spans 12 amino acids. CDR3 coding DNA: TGCGCCAGCAGTGTCGCCCGGGACGAGCAGTACTTC. Translated: CASSVARDEQYF.

The J gene is TRBJ1-1, the V gene TRBV14, with TRBD1 matching over 8 bases. Germline V gene data show CDR1 as SGHDN and CDR2 as FVKESK. The CDR3 totals 15 residues. V lost 4 bases and J lost 4; bases outside the gene matches: 8. This CDR3 is CASSPWAGGSTEAFF. The CDR3 DNA reads TGTGCCAGCAGCCCCTGGGCAGGGGGCTCCACTGAAGCTTTCTTT.

This rearrangement joins TRBV14 to TRBJ2-7; possibly TRBD2 for D (5 bases). V shed 2 bases and J shed 3 bases, with 14 bases lying between them. The CDR3 spans 15 residues. The germline V gene has CDR1 SGHDN and CDR2 FVKESK. The DNA for the CDR3 is TGTGCCAGCAGCCAACGCCTAGCCAGCCTCTACGAGCAGTACTTC. Translating gives CASSQRLASLYEQYF.

The rearrangement joins TRBV5-1 to TRBJ1-2; D gene ambiguous. Germline assignment: CDR1 SGHRS and CDR2 YFSETQ. The CDR3 totals 13 residues. The V gene lost 4 bases and the J gene lost 0 bases, with 7 bases spanning the gap. The DNA for the CDR3 is TGCGCCAGCAGCGCGGAAGCTAACTATGGCTACACCTTC. Its translation: CASSAEANYGYTF.

The V and J genes are TRBV4-3 and TRBJ2-3, with 8 bases fitting TRBD1. The V gene end was trimmed by 3 bases and the J gene end by 4 bases; junction bases not matched to a gene: 6. Germline V gene sequence: CDR1 LGHNA, CDR2 YSLEER. The CDR3 has 15 residues. The chain's CDR3 is CASSQVTGDPDTQYF. Here the CDR3 DNA reads TGCGCCAGCAGCCAGGTGACAGGGGATCCAGATACGCAGTATTTT.

This chain links TRBV13 with TRBJ2-7; D unclear. This CDR3 comprises 15 residues. The germline V gene encodes CDR1 PRHDT and CDR2 FYEKMQ (reference sequence). Trimming took off 3 bases at V and 0 bases at J, with 12 bases between the two ends. CDR3 protein: CASSFVASGSYEQYF. For the CDR3, the DNA is TGTGCCAGCAGCTTCGTTGCGTCCGGCTCCTACGAGCAGTACTTC. The full variable domain, its missing parts supplied by reference TRBV13 and TRBJ2-7, is AAGVIQSPRHLIKEKRETATLKCYPIPRHDTVYWYQQGPGQDPQFLISFYEKMQSDKGSIPDRFSAQQFSDYHSELNMSSLELGDSALYFCASSFVASGSYEQYFGPGTRLTVT.

The rearrangement links TRBV6-6 to TRBJ2-1, with TRBD2 matching over 7 bases. V trimming: 3 bases; J trimming: 8 bases; junction bases outside the gene matches: 7. The CDR3 spans 14 residues. Germline V gene sequence: CDR1 MNHNY, CDR2 SVGAGI (reference sequence). The CDR3 coding sequence is TGTGCCAGCAGTTATAGGGAGGGCCGGGATGAGCAGTTCTTC. This sequence encodes CASSYREGRDEQFF.

This clone was seen only a few times. The rearrangement links TRBV11-3 to TRBJ2-7, with TRBD2 matching 14 bases. CDR3 size: 14 residues. CDR1 is SGHNT, CDR2 YENEEA, per germline. Losses at the gene ends were 4 bases for V and 6 bases for J; bases not matched to a gene: 2. CDR3 nucleotides: TGTGCCAGCAGCTCGGGACTAGCGGGAGTCGAGCAGTACTTC. It specifies CASSSGLAGVEQYF.

The chain carries TRBV19 and TRBJ1-5; TRBD1 matches at 9 bases. Trimming cost V 6 bases and J 2 bases; bases outside gene matches: 8. The CDR3 has 16 amino acids. Per germline, CDR1 LNHDA and CDR2 SQIVND (reference sequence). CDR3 nucleotide sequence: TGTGCCAGTAGAAGCGGAGGGGACAGGGGCAATCAGCCCCAGCATTTT. Amino acids: CASRSGGDRGNQPQHF.

This rearrangement joins TRBV6-1 to TRBJ2-2; perhaps TRBD2 as D (5 bases). Trimming shortened V by 7 bases and J by 4 bases, and 16 bases separated the two germline ends. The CDR3 has 15 residues. CDR1 MNHNS and CDR2 SASEGT come from the germline V gene. The CDR3 reads CASTGSLRVTGELFF. In nucleotides, the CDR3 is TGTGCCAGCACGGGGTCCCTCCGCGTCACCGGGGAGCTGTTTTTT.

This chain links TRBV28 with TRBJ1-5; no clear D. The V gene lost 4 bases and the J gene lost 4 bases, with 11 bases spanning the gap. The CDR3 is 14 amino acids. The V gene's germline CDR1 is MDHEN and CDR2 SYDVKM. The CDR3: CASSSRVSNQPQHF. The CDR3 DNA reads as TGTGCCAGCAGTTCGCGAGTATCGAATCAGCCCCAGCATTTT.